This passage covers 29 T cell receptor beta chains from one sample sequenced in a study of blood T cell repertoires in COVID-19. The method was immunoSEQ multiplex PCR; TCRdb's version includes in-frame clones alone and lacks a portion of them. This sample has tens of thousands of clones, with around nine tenths found just once. Material for sequencing was PBMCs or T cells enriched from blood (not recorded which). These receptors were collected from a woman aged 50 to 60 with acute COVID-19.

This clone occurred once. The V gene is TRBV11-3, the J gene TRBJ2-7; D not certain. CDR1 and CDR2 from the germline V gene are SGHNT and YENEEA. The V gene lost 5 bases and the J gene lost 6 bases, with 20 bases spanning the gap. This CDR3 is built from 15 residues. For the CDR3, the DNA is TGTGCCAGCAGCCCTAGAAGCCCGGCGGCAGCCGAGCAGTACTTC. Its protein product is CASSPRSPAAAEQYF.

The V gene is TRBV6-4, the J gene TRBJ2-1; TRBD1 aligns across 10 bases. This CDR3 spans 13 amino acids. Germline V gene data show CDR1 as MRHNA and CDR2 as SNTAGT. Losses at the gene ends were 8 bases for V and 6 bases for J; bases not matched to a gene: 4. CDR3 nucleotide sequence: TGTGCCAGCGGGACAGGGGAGGGCAATGAGCAGTTCTTC. Translated, it gives CASGTGEGNEQFF.

The chain combines TRBV5-4 with TRBJ1-5, with 11 positions matching TRBD1. The germline V gene encodes CDR1 SGHNT and CDR2 YYREEE (reference sequence). CDR3 length equals 16 residues. After removal of 4 bases from V and 10 bases from J, the junction contained 13 bases not matched to a gene. For the CDR3, the DNA is TGTGCCAGCAGCCTGACTGGGACAGGGGGAGGTTCACCCCAGCATTTT. It yields the protein CASSLTGTGGGSPQHF.

The CDR3: CASSLEGRGLYNEQFF. Written as DNA, the CDR3 is TGCGCCAGCAGCTTGGAGGGCAGGGGGCTGTACAATGAGCAGTTCTTC. The chain carries TRBV5-1 and TRBJ2-1; 8 bases line up with TRBD1. Germline CDR1 SGHRS, CDR2 YFSETQ. This CDR3 spans 16 amino acids. The V and J ends lost 0 bases and 4 bases, in that order; junction bases with no gene match: 6.

This chain links TRBV5-5 with TRBJ1-1; TRBD1 matches 7 bases. V shed 4 bases and J 1 base; nucleotides not matched to a gene: 7. CDR3 size: 15 residues. CDR1 and CDR2 from the germline V gene are SGHKS and YYEKEE (reference sequence). For the CDR3, the DNA is TGTGCCAGCAGCCAGGGGGGACCAAAGAACACTGAAGCTTTCTTT. Translated, it gives CASSQGGPKNTEAFF.

The V and J genes are TRBV19 and TRBJ1-3; D possibly corresponds to TRBD1 (6 bases). The CDR3 covers 13 residues. Germline CDR1 reads LNHDA; CDR2 reads SQIVND (reference sequence). With 4 bases removed from V and 8 bases from J, the gap between germline ends came to 12 bases. The CDR3 loop is CASSRGGADTIYF. CDR3 sequence (DNA): TGTGCCAGTAGTAGGGGGGGCGCGGACACCATATATTTT.

The J gene is TRBJ1-2, the V gene TRBV19, with D unclear. The germline V gene has CDR1 LNHDA and CDR2 SQIVND (reference sequence). Trimming pared 6 bases from V and 10 bases from J, leaving 15 bases between. This CDR3 has 12 amino acids. In DNA, the CDR3 is TGTGCCAGTAGCCTCCGGGAGGGAGTCTACACCTTC. It encodes CASSLREGVYTF.

The chain has TRBV5-1 and TRBJ1-1, with D possibly being TRBD1 (6 bases). CDR3 size: 14 residues. Trimming removed 2 bases at V and 1 base at J, with 9 bases between. Germline V gene data show CDR1 as SGHRS and CDR2 as YFSETQ. The CDR3 loop is CASSLPTGNTEAFF. The CDR3 nucleotides read TGCGCCAGCAGCTTACCGACAGGGAACACTGAAGCTTTCTTT.

The V and J genes are TRBV6-5 and TRBJ2-7, with D maybe TRBD2 (6 bases). The CDR3 spans 15 residues. The germline V gene has CDR1 MNHEY and CDR2 SVGAGI. The V and J ends lost 6 bases and 0 bases respectively, with 15 bases between them. The CDR3 DNA follows: TGTGCCAGCAGGAGGGAAGGTAGCGGCTCCTACGAGCAGTACTTC. Its protein is CASRREGSGSYEQYF.

The V gene is TRBV11-1, the J gene TRBJ2-1; 8 nucleotides agree with TRBD2. V gave up 8 bases and J gave up 7 bases; unmatched junction bases: 10. The CDR3 spans 14 residues. In germline, CDR1 is SGHAT, CDR2 FQDESV (reference sequence). The CDR3 nucleotides read TGTGCCAGCGGTGATAGCGGGACGACGAATGAGCAGTTCTTC. Its translation: CASGDSGTTNEQFF.

The chain couples TRBV27 to TRBJ1-4, with D hard to call. Per germline, CDR1 MNHEY and CDR2 SMNVEV (reference sequence). There are 15 residues in the CDR3. Trimming took off 5 bases at V and 0 bases at J, with 10 bases between the two ends. CDR3 amino acids: CASSLRVATNEKLFF. The CDR3 DNA reads TGTGCCAGCAGTCTCCGGGTCGCAACTAATGAAAAACTGTTTTTT.

The chain carries TRBV6-2 or TRBV6-3 and TRBJ1-1; D is undetermined. CDR1 and CDR2 (germline): MNHEY, SVGEGT. The CDR3 is 13 residues long. Between the trimmed V and J ends, which lost 5 bases and 5 bases, there was a span of 12 bases. The DNA for the CDR3 is TGTGCCAGCAGTACCGGAGGTGTAACTGAAGCTTTCTTT. Protein product: CASSTGGVTEAFF.

The chain has TRBV29-1 and TRBJ2-2; 10 bases agree with TRBD2. Per germline, CDR1 SQVTM and CDR2 ANQGSEA. V shed 7 bases and J 3 bases; nucleotides not matched to a gene: 5. This CDR3 comprises 14 residues. This CDR3 is CSAWTSGDTGELFF. The DNA of the CDR3 is TGCAGCGCGTGGACTAGCGGAGACACCGGGGAGCTGTTTTTT.

This sequence joins TRBV6-6 and TRBJ2-4, with TRBD2 matching 9 bases. V shed 5 bases, J shed 0 bases, and the junction held 5 bases outside the gene matches. From germline, CDR1 is MNHNY and CDR2 SVGAGI (reference sequence). There are 16 residues in the CDR3. CDR3 loop: CASSRPTSGAKNIQYF. The CDR3, as DNA: TGTGCCAGCAGTCGCCCGACTAGCGGAGCCAAAAACATTCAGTACTTC.

The chain couples TRBV3-1 (or the pseudogene TRBV3-2) to TRBJ1-5; TRBD1 aligns across 7 bases. The CDR3 extends over 16 amino acids. Unmatched junction bases numbered 5, after V lost 0 bases and J lost 3 bases. Germline assignment: CDR1 LGHDT and CDR2 YNNKEL (reference sequence). The CDR3 is CASSQDWTGFNQPQHF. DNA for the CDR3: TGTGCCAGCAGCCAAGATTGGACAGGATTCAATCAGCCCCAGCATTTT.

The rearrangement links TRBV30 to TRBJ2-3; 10 bases map to TRBD2. This CDR3 region has 14 residues. Germline V lookup: CDR1 GTSNPN, CDR2 SVGIG (reference sequence). V lost 4 bases and J lost 5; bases outside the gene matches: 6. Written as DNA, the CDR3 is TGTGCCTGGACTGACAGCGGGAGGGGAGATACGCAGTATTTT. As protein: CAWTDSGRGDTQYF. Full variable domain (rest looked up from reference TRBV30 and TRBJ2-3): SQTIHQWPATLVQPVGSPLSLECTVEGTSNPNLYWYRQAAGRGLQLLFYSVGIGQISSEVPQNLSASRPQDRQFILSSKKLLLSDSGFYLCAWTDSGRGDTQYFGPGTRLTVL.

This rearrangement joins TRBV30 to TRBJ1-1; 9 bases line up with TRBD1. CDR3 length: 14 residues. Trimming took 4 bases from V and 4 from J; bases not matched to a gene: 7. Germline loops: CDR1 GTSNPN, CDR2 SVGIG (reference sequence). The CDR3: CAWIIRDRVTEAFF. CDR3 sequence (DNA): TGTGCCTGGATTATCCGGGACAGGGTCACTGAAGCTTTCTTT.

The J gene is TRBJ2-1, the V gene TRBV6-4, with a tentative D call TRBD2 (5 bases). The V end was cut by 2 bases, the J end by 7 bases, with 12 bases between. Germline loops: CDR1 MRHNA, CDR2 SNTAGT. CDR3 length: 14 residues. The CDR3 DNA reads as TGTGCCAGCAGTGACGGGCTAGCTGGTAATGAGCAGTTCTTC. Protein: CASSDGLAGNEQFF.

The CDR3 nucleotides are TGTGCCAGCAGCCCCACGGGGGGAAACACTGAAGCTTTCTTT. Translating gives CASSPTGGNTEAFF. The rearrangement uses TRBV7-2 and TRBJ1-1; D is possibly TRBD1 (5 bases). The germline CDR1 and CDR2 sequences are SGHTA and FQGNSA. The V and J ends lost 5 bases and 2 bases respectively, with 12 bases between them. CDR3 size: 14 residues.

As for this clone: No DNA is shown, since the ends of the CDR3 on it are uncertain; the CDR3 is the one TCRdb lists. This chain connects TRBV12-1 to TRBJ1-1. TRBV12-1 has pseudogene status. The CDR3 is 14 residues long, ends included. The CDR3 protein is CARPAWGGGSEAFF.

The genes are TRBV19 and TRBJ2-7; 7 bases map to TRBD1. This CDR3 contains 15 residues. CDR1 and CDR2 (germline): LNHDA, SQIVND (reference sequence). V lost 5 bases and J lost 5; bases outside the gene matches: 12. Written as DNA, the CDR3 is TGTGCCAGTAGTCCCCGACAGGGAGTAGTCCACGAGCAGTACTTC. Translated, it gives CASSPRQGVVHEQYF.

The chain combines TRBV4-1 with TRBJ1-1; possibly TRBD1 for D (6 bases). The CDR3 length is 16 residues. Germline lookup yields CDR1 MGHRA and CDR2 YSYEKL. V was clipped by 0 bases and J by 5 bases, with 16 bases between them. Here the CDR3 reads CASSQDERTDWTEAFF. Here the CDR3 DNA reads TGCGCCAGCAGCCAAGATGAGAGGACAGATTGGACTGAAGCTTTCTTT.

The chain uses TRBV30 and TRBJ2-1, with 7 bases aligning to TRBD1. V lost 4 bases to trimming and J lost 4 bases; unmatched junction nucleotides: 10. Germline V gene lookup returns CDR1 GTSNPN and CDR2 SVGIG (reference sequence). The length of the CDR3 is 15 residues. CDR3 sequence reads: CAWNGDQGDYNEQFF. The CDR3 coding sequence is TGTGCCTGGAACGGGGACCAGGGGGATTACAATGAGCAGTTCTTC.

This rearrangement joins TRBV2 to TRBJ2-6; D is possibly TRBD2 (6 bases). The CDR3 is 18 amino acids. Deletions cut 7 bases from V and 0 bases from J, with 19 bases between. Germline values: CDR1 SNHLY, CDR2 FYNNEI. This chain's CDR3 is CASTQAGELLSGANVLTF. The CDR3 nucleotides are TGTGCCAGCACCCAAGCGGGCGAGCTCCTCTCTGGGGCCAACGTCCTGACTTTC.

This chain uses TRBV2 with TRBJ2-3, with 7 bases identical to TRBD2. CDR3 length: 14 amino acids. After removal of 10 bases from V and 1 base from J, the junction contained 8 bases not matched to a gene. The V gene's germline CDR1 is SNHLY and CDR2 FYNNEI. In nucleotides, the CDR3 is TGTGCCATCCAGACTAGCCCTGGCACAGATACGCAGTATTTT. Protein: CAIQTSPGTDTQYF.

This clone turned up a few times. This rearrangement joins TRBV5-4 to TRBJ1-1; D is possibly TRBD1 (5 bases). From germline, CDR1 is SGHNT and CDR2 YYREEE (reference sequence). Trimming cost V 1 base and J 4 bases, with 11 bases left between them. This CDR3 comprises 14 residues. In DNA form, the CDR3 reads TGTGCCAGCAGCTTGACAGGCTTGGGCACTGAAGCTTTCTTT. It yields the protein CASSLTGLGTEAFF.

This chain links TRBV5-5 with TRBJ2-5, with D perhaps matching TRBD2 (5 bases). V was cut by 0 bases and J by 0 bases, with 6 bases left in between. Germline CDR1 and CDR2: SGHKS and YYEKEE (reference sequence). The CDR3 has 14 amino acids. The CDR3 DNA follows: TGTGCCAGCAGCTTGGCGGGGTACCAAGAGACCCAGTACTTC. As protein: CASSLAGYQETQYF.

The J gene is TRBJ2-5, the V gene TRBV6-5, with 9 bases matching TRBD1. V shed 2 bases, J shed 3 bases, and the junction held 4 bases outside the gene matches. CDR3 length: 15 residues. CDR1 is MNHEY, CDR2 SVGAGI, per germline. CDR3 residues: CASSYQTGGEETQYF. The CDR3 bases are TGTGCCAGCAGTTACCAAACAGGGGGCGAAGAGACCCAGTACTTC.

The chain joins TRBV18 to TRBJ2-1, with TRBD2 as a possible D gene (5 bases). V lost 2 bases, J lost 6 bases, and 8 bases lay in between. This CDR3 is 13 amino acids long. CDR1 and CDR2 from the germline V gene are KGHSH and LQKENI. CDR3 DNA sequence: TGTGCCAGCTCACCATGGACTCTCAATGAGCAGTTCTTC. It codes for CASSPWTLNEQFF.